This T cell receptor (beta chain) was sequenced during a study of identical twins. Study results and caveats: Abundant beta clonotypes from cord blood had fewer insertions, unlike memory repertoires, which showed none. Researchers caution that invariant MAIT and iNKT cells could partly confound zero-insertion analyses.

Each cDNA held unique molecular identifiers, and template switching gave it a universal primer site. TCRdb reanalysed the 5' RACE reads using MiXCR and keeps one entry per CDR3 protein. The table has about 530,000 distinct CDR3 sequences, roughly 15% seen once. This clonotype came up a few times. Its antigen is as yet unknown. The CDR3 extends over 13 amino acids. Trimming removed 5 bases at V and 2 bases at J, with 13 bases between. Germline V gene lookup returns CDR1 DFQATT and CDR2 SNEGSKA (reference sequence). This sample was shared with a second study, whose subject was yellow fever vaccine responses in identical twins.

The sample comprised CD4+ T cells sorted from blood. The source is a woman under 30 in good health. This chain joins TRBV20-1 and TRBJ2-7; possibly TRBD2 for D (7 bases). DNA of the CDR3: TGCAGTGCTCTCGGGGGGCAAACCTACGAGCAGTACTTC. It codes for CSALGGQTYEQYF.